This TCR beta chain was recovered during a study of cytomegalovirus exposure and HLA in healthy donors. Whole-study results and caveats: Association with HLA alleles at 0.05 false discovery rate was found for some 18,000 TCR beta sequences in a later analysis. 87-base-pair reads could not separate some V segments, including TRBV6-2 and TRBV6-3. As confirmed in vitro, three CMV-associated chains were specific for CMV antigens.

PCR amplification relied on 60 Vbeta primers (plus 13 Jbeta primers). Assay: immunoSEQ multiplex PCR; the TCRdb copy retains only in-frame clones and omits some. The table includes approximately 180,000 clones, around 81% detected once. On this clone: Antigen: not known.

The CDR3 length is 15 residues. From germline, CDR1 is ENHRY and CDR2 SYGVKD. With 2 bases clipped from V and 3 bases from J, the junction kept 4 bases outside the gene matches. The sequenced material came from PBMCs. This clonotype was obtained from a man in his late teens or twenties in good health and CMV-seronegative. The V and J genes are TRBV10-3 and TRBJ2-7, with 10 nucleotides matching TRBD2. The CDR3 sequence: CAISETSGVDYEQYF. CDR3 coding DNA: TGTGCCATCAGTGAGACTAGCGGGGTCGACTACGAGCAGTACTTC.